These T cell receptor beta chains were read from a single sample in a study of human T cells and chemical hapten exposure. TCRdb independently ran MiXCR on the RACE reads; one entry per CDR3 protein. The profile shows about 130,000 distinct CDR3 sequences, approximately 10% of them singletons. Sequencing input: whole blood. The source is a male donor in good health. Some clones in this sample may be carry-over from other donors' samples. Each CDR3 is given with its conserved first and last residue. The order of the fields is V gene, CDR3 protein.

>TRBV18
CASSLPGTLVWSPLHF
>TRBV5-5
CASSLGSGGPNEQFF
>TRBV4-3
CASSQIISNTGELFF
>TRBV6-6
CASSLLGGLGTEAFF
>TRBV12-5
CASGWGGNTEAFF
>TRBV27
CASSPQGAGSPLHF
>TRBV27
CASSRAGTYEQYF
>TRBV18
CASSPGDRELDTQYF
>TRBV5-5
CASSLLGGATGANVLTF
>TRBV9
CASSGGGGSGNTIYF
>TRBV6-2/TRBV6-3
CASSYDVPASSYEQYF
>TRBV29-1
CSVVFSGTLDIQYF
>TRBV5-1
CASSLPGTTTGELFF
>TRBV3-1
CASSQGVSGRAVYEQYF
>TRBV6-5
CASRRVGDGGYTF
>TRBV6-5
CASSYYGAISSEQYF
>TRBV20-1
CSAGQPGTSGKRESEEYF
>TRBV6-1
CASSGTGGEQPQHF
>TRBV4-2
CASSQAEGGSTYNEQFF
>TRBV5-1
CASSLSDGLNTEAFF
>TRBV4-1
CASTPATGNTEAFF
>TRBV15
CATSRDGREPGNTIYF
>TRBV4-2
CASSQASTEAFF